These 8 T cell receptor beta chains were all obtained from the same sample, sequenced in a study of blood T cells in healthy people across ages. A second PCR, run for roughly 7 to 12 cycles, used a sample-barcoded 5' primer plus a J-beta primer mix. TCRdb reprocessed the 5' RACE reads with MiXCR, giving one entry per CDR3 protein. Of around 1,900,000 distinct CDR3 sequences detected, about two fifths appear once; the ten largest clones hold more than 20%. Sequences were obtained from blood. The receptors derive from a human donor in good health.

Of note for this clonotype: Germline and junction disagree at one end, which may indicate a read error. The V call is TRBV24-1, the J call TRBJ1-5; D uncertain. CDR1 is KGHDR and CDR2 is SFDVKD in the germline V gene. The CDR3 has 12 residues. The CDR3 bases are TGTGCCACCAGTGCCTTCAATCAGCCCCGGCATTTT. Translation gives CATSAFNQPRHF.

The rearrangement joins TRBV9 to TRBJ2-1, with 7 bases that match TRBD2. Trimming at V came to 0 bases and at J to 6 bases, leaving 12 bases not matched to a gene. Germline CDR1 reads SGDLS; CDR2 reads YYNGEE. CDR3 length: 17 residues. Here the CDR3 DNA reads TGTGCCAGCAGCGTAGTCGGTAGCGGGCCCACTTCCAATGAGCAGTTCTTC. It is translated as CASSVVGSGPTSNEQFF.

V is TRBV20-1 and J is TRBJ1-5; 9 bases line up with TRBD1. The germline gives CDR1 DFQATT, CDR2 SNEGSKA (reference sequence). The CDR3 has 13 residues. The CDR3 spells CSGGQGGNQPQHF. CDR3 sequence (DNA): TGCAGCGGGGGACAGGGAGGCAATCAGCCCCAGCATTTT.

The chain combines TRBV6-1 with TRBJ2-7; perhaps D is TRBD1 or TRBD2 (5 bases each). There are 12 residues in the CDR3. Germline V gene data show CDR1 as MNHNS and CDR2 as SASEGT. The V end lost 10 bases, the J end lost 0 bases, and 10 bases lay between the germline ends. The CDR3 sequence is CATEGSSYEQYF. CDR3 nucleotide sequence: TGTGCCACCGAGGGGAGCTCCTACGAGCAGTACTTC.

This chain's CDR3 is CASSSASGSPLHF. The CDR3 coding sequence is TGTGCCAGCAGTTCGGCCTCAGGTTCACCCCTCCACTTT. The chain has TRBV27 and TRBJ1-6; no reliable D call. Germline values: CDR1 MNHEY, CDR2 SMNVEV (reference sequence). The CDR3 length is 13 residues. V was clipped by 4 bases and J by 9 bases, with 10 bases between them.

This clonotype appeared many times. The J gene is TRBJ2-3, the V gene TRBV2; 9 positions agree with TRBD2. The CDR3 has 14 amino acids. Per the germline V gene, CDR1 is SNHLY and CDR2 is FYNNEI. Trimming at V came to 4 bases and at J to 6 bases, leaving 5 bases not matched to a gene. The CDR3 loop is CASSAGTSPDTQYF. The CDR3 region has the DNA TGTGCCAGCAGTGCCGGGACTAGCCCGGATACGCAGTATTTT.

This chain connects TRBV5-1 to TRBJ2-3; 8 nucleotides align to TRBD1. Germline-derived CDR1 and CDR2 are SGHRS and YFSETQ. CDR3 length: 15 amino acids. V lost 4 bases to trimming and J lost 3 bases; unmatched junction nucleotides: 7. DNA of the CDR3: TGCGCCAGCAGCCGGAGGACAGGGTTTACAGATACGCAGTATTTT. It yields the protein CASSRRTGFTDTQYF.

The table lists this clonotype with a few counts. The rearrangement links TRBV10-3 to TRBJ2-7; possibly TRBD1 for D (5 bases). TRBJ2-5 explains the end of the DNA better; the J call may be wrong. The CDR3 has 16 residues. CDR1 and CDR2 from the germline V gene are ENHRY and SYGVKD. The CDR3 DNA reads TGTGCCATCAGTGAGAGCGAAGGGTTAGGGGCGGAGACCCAGTACTTC. Residues: CAISESEGLGAETQYF.